These T cell receptor beta chains were read from a single sample in a study of control samples from healthy donors and cancer patients. The data were produced by immunoSEQ multiplex PCR, yet TCRdb's version contains in-frame clones alone and is incomplete. The sample consists of 100,000 to 150,000 clones, about 87% of them appearing once. The sample consisted of blood. These receptors all stem from a man aged 55 to 70 in good health. Both conserved end residues are part of each CDR3. D genes are given only for firm matches. Only part of the rows carry a size: once, few, many, or a class if the clone is expanded.

>NA|TRBJ2-5|NA|TRBV15
CATSREERGVRRTQYF
TGTGCCACCAGCAGAGAGGAGAGAGGGGTACGCAGAACCCAGTACTTC
>NA|TRBJ1-5|NA|TRBV19
CASSSSQNNQPQHF
TGTGCCAGTAGTAGCTCACAGAACAATCAGCCCCAGCATTTT
>NA|TRBJ1-5|few|TRBV19
CASSTLKNQPQHF
TGTGCCAGTAGTACGCTAAAGAATCAGCCCCAGCATTTT
>NA|TRBJ2-1|NA|TRBV28
CASSRRGGRGTTKYNEQFF
TGTGCCAGCAGTCGAAGGGGGGGCAGGGGGACAACCAAATACAATGAGCAGTTCTTC
>NA|TRBJ2-1|NA|TRBV3-1/TRBV3-2
CASSQVHEQFF
TGTGCCAGCAGCCAAGTGCATGAGCAGTTCTTC
>NA|TRBJ2-3|NA|TRBV18
CASSPPSGVDTQYF
TGTGCCAGCTCACCACCTTCGGGGGTAGATACGCAGTATTTT
>TRBD1|TRBJ2-7|NA|TRBV15
CATSRGGQLLREQYF
TGTGCCACCAGCAGAGGGGGACAGCTTTTAAGGGAGCAGTACTTC
>NA|TRBJ1-2|NA|TRBV9
CASSGASRGTNYGYTF
TGTGCCAGCAGCGGGGCATCTAGGGGGACTAACTATGGCTACACCTTC
>NA|TRBJ1-1|NA|TRBV4-2
CASSQDRERLRSAFF
TGTGCCAGCAGCCAAGATCGGGAGAGGCTTAGGTCAGCTTTCTTT
>NA|TRBJ1-3|NA|TRBV9
CASSVDISGNTIYF
TGTGCCAGCAGCGTAGATATCTCTGGAAACACCATATATTTT
>NA|TRBJ1-6|few|TRBV6-2/TRBV6-3
CASSYSREIPLHF
TGTGCCAGCAGTTACTCGAGGGAAATCCCCCTCCACTTT